This T cell receptor beta chain came from a study of post-analysis software for immune sequencing data. Points from the study as a whole: Patients carried five TRBV segments more frequently than controls did, and TRBV5-6, TRBV5-1 and TRBV20-1 were among them.

Prepared libraries of TCR beta cDNA carried unique molecular identifiers. MiXCR was run by TCRdb on the PCR reads, yielding one entry per CDR3 protein. The sample lists hundreds of thousands of distinct CDR3 sequences; about 44% were seen once. On this clonotype itself: The antigen remains undetermined.

CDR3 size: 12 residues. CDR1 SGHTA and CDR2 FQGTGA come from the germline V gene. Between the trimmed V and J ends, which lost 3 bases and 8 bases, there was a span of 8 bases. Sequenced material: blood. V gene TRBV7-3 combines with J gene TRBJ2-1; D is uncertain. This clonotype was sampled from a girl between 10 and 17 years old with multiple sclerosis. CDR3 in DNA: TGTGCCAGCAGCTTCGACCGGGATGAGCAGTTCTTC. Its translation is CASSFDRDEQFF.